A single sample gave rise to the 2 T cell receptor beta chains below, sequenced in a study of blood T cells in healthy people across ages. PCR was performed a second time for about 7 to 11 cycles using a sample-barcoded 5' primer and a J-beta primer mix. TCRdb called the 5' RACE reads again in MiXCR, with one record for every CDR3 protein. The sample has hundreds of thousands of distinct CDR3 sequences; approximately 40% are singletons. Sequencing was carried out using blood. These receptor sequences come from a man at least 80 years old in good health.

The chain is built from TRBV6-6 and TRBJ1-2, with 7 bases that match TRBD1. Germline assignment: CDR1 MNHNY and CDR2 SVGAGI (reference sequence). CDR3 length: 15 residues. The trim removed 5 bases at V and 7 bases at J, leaving 13 bases unmatched. The CDR3 DNA reads as TGTGCCAGCAGTCGATCTGGGACAGCCTATGGTGGCTACACCTTC. This gives the protein CASSRSGTAYGGYTF.

This chain joins TRBV20-1 and TRBJ1-3, with D uncertain. Looked up from germline, CDR1 is DFQATT and CDR2 is SNEGSKA (reference sequence). The CDR3 totals 13 residues. V lost 5 bases to trimming and J lost 0 bases, with 8 bases between them. The CDR3 loop is CSALLSSGNTIYF. CDR3 coding DNA: TGCAGTGCTCTGTTGAGCTCTGGAAACACCATATATTTT.